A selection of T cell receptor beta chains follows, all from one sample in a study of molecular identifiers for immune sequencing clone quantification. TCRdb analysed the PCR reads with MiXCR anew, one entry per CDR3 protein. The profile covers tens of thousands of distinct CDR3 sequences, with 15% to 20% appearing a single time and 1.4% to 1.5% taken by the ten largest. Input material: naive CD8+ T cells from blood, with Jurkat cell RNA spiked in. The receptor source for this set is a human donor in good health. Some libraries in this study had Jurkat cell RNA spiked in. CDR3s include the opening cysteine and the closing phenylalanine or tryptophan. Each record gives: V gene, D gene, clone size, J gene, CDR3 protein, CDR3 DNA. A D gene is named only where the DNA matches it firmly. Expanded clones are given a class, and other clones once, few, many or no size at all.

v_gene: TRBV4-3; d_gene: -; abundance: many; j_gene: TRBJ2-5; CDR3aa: CASSQSDVQETQYF; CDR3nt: TGCGCCAGCAGCCAATCAGACGTGCAAGAGACCCAGTACTTC
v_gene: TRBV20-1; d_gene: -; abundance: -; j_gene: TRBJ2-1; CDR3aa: CSARLVSEQFF; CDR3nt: TGCAGTGCTAGACTAGTTTCTGAGCAGTTCTTC
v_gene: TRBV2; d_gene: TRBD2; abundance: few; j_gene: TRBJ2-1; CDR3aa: CASSEARTSTDNEQFF; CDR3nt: TGTGCCAGCAGTGAAGCCCGGACTAGCACAGACAATGAGCAGTTCTTC
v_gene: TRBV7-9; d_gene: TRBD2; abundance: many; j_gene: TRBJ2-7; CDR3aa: CASSSGTSPPYEQYF; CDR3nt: TGTGCCAGCAGCTCGGGGACTAGCCCACCCTACGAGCAGTACTTC
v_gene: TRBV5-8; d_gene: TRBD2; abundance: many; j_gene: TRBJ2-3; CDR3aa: CASSWSGISTDTQYF; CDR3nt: TGTGCCAGCAGCTGGAGCGGGATAAGCACAGATACGCAGTATTTT
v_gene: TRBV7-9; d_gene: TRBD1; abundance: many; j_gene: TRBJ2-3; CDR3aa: CASSPRTGTGVSTDTQYF; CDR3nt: TGTGCCAGCAGTCCCAGAACCGGGACAGGGGTTAGCACAGATACGCAGTATTTT
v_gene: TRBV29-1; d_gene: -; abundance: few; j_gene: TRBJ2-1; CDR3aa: CSARSRYHEQFF; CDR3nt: TGCAGCGCCCGTTCCCGTTACCATGAGCAGTTCTTC
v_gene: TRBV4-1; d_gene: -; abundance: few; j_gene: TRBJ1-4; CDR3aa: CASRRGPTTNEKLFF; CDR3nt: TGCGCCAGCAGACGTGGGCCTACAACTAATGAAAAACTGTTTTTT
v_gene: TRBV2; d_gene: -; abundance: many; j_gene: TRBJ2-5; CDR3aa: CATPSPGNQAQETQYF; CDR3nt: TGTGCCACCCCGTCTCCGGGCAACCAGGCCCAAGAGACCCAGTACTTC
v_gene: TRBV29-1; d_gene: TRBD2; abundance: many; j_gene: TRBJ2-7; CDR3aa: CSVEDRLAGSYEQYF; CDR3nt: TGCAGCGTTGAAGATCGACTAGCGGGATCTTACGAGCAGTACTTC
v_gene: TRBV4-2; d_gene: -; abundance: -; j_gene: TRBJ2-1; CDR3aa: CASSQGGSAGVYNEQFF; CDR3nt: TGTGCCAGCAGCCAAGGGGGATCAGCGGGTGTCTACAATGAGCAGTTCTTC
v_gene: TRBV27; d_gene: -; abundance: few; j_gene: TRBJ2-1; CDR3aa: CASSSLLPQSVNEQFF; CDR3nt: TGTGCCAGCAGTTCCTTACTACCCCAGTCGGTCAATGAGCAGTTCTTC
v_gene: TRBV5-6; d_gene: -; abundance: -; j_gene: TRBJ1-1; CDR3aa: CASSYRLDGYTEAFF; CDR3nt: TGTGCCAGCAGCTACCGCCTTGACGGGTACACTGAAGCTTTCTTT
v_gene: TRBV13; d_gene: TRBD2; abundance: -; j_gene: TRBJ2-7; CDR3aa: CASSLGLAGATDEQYF; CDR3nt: TGTGCCAGCAGCTTAGGTCTAGCGGGAGCGACGGACGAGCAGTACTTC
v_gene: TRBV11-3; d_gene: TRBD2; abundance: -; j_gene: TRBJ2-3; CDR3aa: CASSLGGLAGGTDTQYF; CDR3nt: TGTGCCAGCAGTTTAGGTGGACTAGCGGGAGGCACAGATACGCAGTATTTT
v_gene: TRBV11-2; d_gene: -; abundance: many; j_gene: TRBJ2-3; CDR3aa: CASSRYGQTSTDTQYF; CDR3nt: TGTGCCAGCAGCCGATACGGACAGACAAGCACAGATACGCAGTATTTT
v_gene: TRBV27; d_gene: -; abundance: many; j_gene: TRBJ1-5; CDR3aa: CASSLIAGSNQPQHF; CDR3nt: TGTGCCAGCAGTTTAATTGCGGGCAGCAATCAGCCCCAGCATTTT
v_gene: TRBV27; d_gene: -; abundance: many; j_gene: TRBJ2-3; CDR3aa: CASSLITSRGTDTQYF; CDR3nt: TGTGCCAGCAGTTTAATTACCTCCCGCGGCACAGATACGCAGTATTTT